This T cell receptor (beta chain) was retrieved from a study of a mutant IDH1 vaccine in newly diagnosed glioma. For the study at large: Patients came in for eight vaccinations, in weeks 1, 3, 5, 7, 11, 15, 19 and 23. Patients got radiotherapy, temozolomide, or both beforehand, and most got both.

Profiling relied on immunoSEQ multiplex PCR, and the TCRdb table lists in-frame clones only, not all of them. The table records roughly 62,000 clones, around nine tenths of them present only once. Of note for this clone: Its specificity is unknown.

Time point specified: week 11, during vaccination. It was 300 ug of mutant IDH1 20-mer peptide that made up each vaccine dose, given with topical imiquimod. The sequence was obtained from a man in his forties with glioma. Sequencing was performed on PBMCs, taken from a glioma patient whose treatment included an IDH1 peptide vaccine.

CDR3 loop: CAISVDREVTEAFF. The CDR3 DNA sequence: TGTGCCATCAGCGTCGACAGGGAGGTCACTGAAGCTTTCTTT. The chain couples TRBV10-3 to TRBJ1-1; TRBD1 matches 7 bases. In germline, CDR1 is ENHRY, CDR2 SYGVKD. V was clipped by 6 bases and J by 4 bases; unmatched bases: 8. The CDR3 is made up of 14 amino acids.